One and the same sample provided the 2 T cell receptor beta chains below, sequenced in a study of blood T cell repertoires in COVID-19. Profiling relied on immunoSEQ multiplex PCR, and the TCRdb table lists in-frame clones only, not all of them. Here the sample spans more than 150,000 clones, 94% being singletons. Sequenced material: peripheral blood. These TCRs come from a man younger than 45 with COVID-19, enrolled during active disease.

V and J are TRBV10-3 and TRBJ1-2; D is ambiguous. This CDR3 is built from 13 residues. The germline V gene has CDR1 ENHRY and CDR2 SYGVKD. The V end was cut by 8 bases, the J end by 2 bases, with 12 bases between. In nucleotides, the CDR3 is TGTGCCATCGCGATGGAGGGAAACTATGGCTACACCTTC. Encoded protein: CAIAMEGNYGYTF.

V usage is TRBV11-2 and J usage is TRBJ2-2; no firm D call. The CDR3 runs to 15 residues. Trimming removed 5 bases at V and 2 bases at J, with 12 bases between. Germline V lookup: CDR1 SGHAT, CDR2 FQNNGV. The CDR3 DNA is TGTGCCAGCAGCCCCGAGGCCAGTAACACCGGGGAGCTGTTTTTT. Its translation is CASSPEASNTGELFF.